This TCR beta chain stems from a study of blood T cell repertoires in COVID-19. Study summary: Nucleic acid was either cDNA or gDNA, and it came from T cells, B-cell-depleted T cells, or PBMCs.

The ends lost 5 bases at V and 3 bases at J; junction bases unmatched: 12. Germline V gene lookup returns CDR1 SGHNT and CDR2 YENEEA. The CDR3 totals 16 residues. The table came from immunoSEQ multiplex PCR; TCRdb's copy has only in-frame clones and leaves some out. The sample holds fewer than 35,000 clones; 80% to 90% are singletons and the top ten take roughly 26%. The genes are TRBV11-3 and TRBJ1-1; TRBD1 agrees at 7 bases. This receptor was identified in a woman older than 75 with active or convalescent COVID-19. The sequenced sample consisted of peripheral blood. The CDR3 sequence is CASSGGSGGTDTEAFF. The CDR3 DNA reads TGTGCCAGCAGCGGCGGGTCAGGGGGGACAGACACTGAAGCTTTCTTT.